This T cell receptor beta chain was identified during a study of vaccination effects on CD4 cells after COVID-19. V lost 3 bases and J lost 0, with 17 bases in between. From germline, CDR1 is GTSNPN and CDR2 SVGIG (reference sequence). The CDR3 length is 16 residues. Data came from immunoSEQ multiplex PCR; TCRdb stores just in-frame clones and leaves some out. This table has tens of thousands of clones, around 74% appearing once. In the ViraFEST assay, antigen-specific CD4+ clonotypes were identified by expansion after peptide-pool stimulation. Scientists isolated CD4+ T cells after a roughly nine-day culture period ended. None of the vaccinated had previously contracted SARS-CoV-2, and their nucleocapsid antibodies tested negative. IL-2 at about 10 IU/ml and peptides at 8 to 10 ug/ml were added to cultured PBMC, around 2 million per well. Days 3 and 7 saw half the medium replaced with IL-2 medium.

Points on this clone: Its antigen remains unknown.

This receptor was obtained from a human donor who received a COVID-19 vaccine. The source material was CD4+ T cells from PBMCs cultured with HCoV-229E spike peptides, sampled before COVID-19 vaccination. V gene TRBV30 combines with J gene TRBJ1-2, with a possible D match to TRBD1 (6 bases). The CDR3 protein is CAWRKQGWQTNYGYTF. CDR3 DNA: TGTGCCTGGAGGAAACAGGGATGGCAAACTAACTATGGCTACACCTTC.